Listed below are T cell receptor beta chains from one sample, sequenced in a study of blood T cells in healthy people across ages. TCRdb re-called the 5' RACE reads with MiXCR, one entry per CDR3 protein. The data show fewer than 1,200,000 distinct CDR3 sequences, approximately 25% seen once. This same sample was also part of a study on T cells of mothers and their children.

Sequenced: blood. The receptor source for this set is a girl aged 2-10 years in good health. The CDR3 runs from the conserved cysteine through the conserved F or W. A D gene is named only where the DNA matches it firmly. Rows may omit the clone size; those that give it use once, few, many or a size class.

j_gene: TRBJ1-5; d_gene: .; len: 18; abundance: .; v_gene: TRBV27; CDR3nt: TGTGCCAGCAGTTCTGGCACGTACCCCGGGACGGGAAATCAGCCCCAGCATTTT; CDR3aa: CASSSGTYPGTGNQPQHF
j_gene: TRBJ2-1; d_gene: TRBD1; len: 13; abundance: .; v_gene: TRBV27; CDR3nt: TGTGCCAGCACCCTTACAGGGGACAATGAGCAGTTCTTC; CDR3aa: CASTLTGDNEQFF
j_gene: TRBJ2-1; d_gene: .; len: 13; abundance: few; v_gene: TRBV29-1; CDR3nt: TGCAGCGTTATATCCGGGGGTTCGCCCGAGCAGTTCTTC; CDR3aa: CSVISGGSPEQFF
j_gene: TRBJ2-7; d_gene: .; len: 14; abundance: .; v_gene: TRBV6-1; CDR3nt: TGTGCCAGCAGTGTATTAGGCAGCTCCTACGAGCAGTACTTC; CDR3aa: CASSVLGSSYEQYF
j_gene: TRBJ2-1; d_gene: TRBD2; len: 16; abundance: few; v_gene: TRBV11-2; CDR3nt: TGTGCCAGCAGCTTAGCGGCGACTAGCGCCCGGTTTATGCAGTTCTTC; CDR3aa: CASSLAATSARFMQFF
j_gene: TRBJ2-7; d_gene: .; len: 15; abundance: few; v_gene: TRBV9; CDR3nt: TGTGCCAGCAGCGTAGGGACTTCCCCCGCCTACGAGCAGTACTTC; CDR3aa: CASSVGTSPAYEQYF
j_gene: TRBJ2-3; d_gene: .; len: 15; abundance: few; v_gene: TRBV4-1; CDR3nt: TGCGCCAGCAGCCAAGTCGGCTCTAGCACAGATACGCAGTACTTT; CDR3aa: CASSQVGSSTDTQYF
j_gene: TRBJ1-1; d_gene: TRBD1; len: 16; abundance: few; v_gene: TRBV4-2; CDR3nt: TGTGCCAGCAGCCAAGCAGGGGGCCTTGATGGCACTGAAGCTTTCTTT; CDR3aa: CASSQAGGLDGTEAFF
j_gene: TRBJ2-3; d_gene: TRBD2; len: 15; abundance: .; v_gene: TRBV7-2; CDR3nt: TGTGCCAGCAGCTCCGAGGGACTAGCGGGGGATACGCAGTATTTT; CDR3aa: CASSSEGLAGDTQYF
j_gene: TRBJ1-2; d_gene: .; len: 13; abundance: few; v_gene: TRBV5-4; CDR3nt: TGTGCCAGCAGCTTGCGGCGCCTCTATGGCTACACCTTC; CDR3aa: CASSLRRLYGYTF
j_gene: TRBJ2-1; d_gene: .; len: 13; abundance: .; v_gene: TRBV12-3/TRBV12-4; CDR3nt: TGTGCCAGCAGTCTCCCCCCGGCCCTAGAGCAGTTCTTC; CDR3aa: CASSLPPALEQFF